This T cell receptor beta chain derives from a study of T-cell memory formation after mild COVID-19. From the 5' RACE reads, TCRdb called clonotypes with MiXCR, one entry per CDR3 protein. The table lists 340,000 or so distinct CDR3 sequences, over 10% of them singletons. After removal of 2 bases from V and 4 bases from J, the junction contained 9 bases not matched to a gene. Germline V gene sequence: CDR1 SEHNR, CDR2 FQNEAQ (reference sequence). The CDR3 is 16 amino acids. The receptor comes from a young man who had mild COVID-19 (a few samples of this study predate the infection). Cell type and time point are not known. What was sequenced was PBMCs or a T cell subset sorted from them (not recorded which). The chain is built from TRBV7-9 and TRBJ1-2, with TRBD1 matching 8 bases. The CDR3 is CASSLYTGGSVYGYTF. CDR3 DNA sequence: TGTGCCAGCAGCTTATACACAGGGGGTTCGGTCTATGGCTACACCTTC.